These T cell receptor beta chains were read from a single sample in a study of blood T cell repertoires in COVID-19. The repertoire was sequenced with immunoSEQ multiplex PCR; TCRdb's copy has only in-frame clones and lacks some. The profile covers about 53,000 clones, with 86% appearing a single time and approximately 2.6% taken by the ten largest. Sequencing was done on a sample of peripheral blood. These receptors were taken from an elderly man with acute or convalescent COVID-19. The CDR3 runs from the conserved cysteine through the conserved F or W. The D gene is left open where the match is weak. The listing skips clone size in some rows; elsewhere it reads once, few, many or a size class.

v_call	j_call	d_call	clone_size	cdr3_nt	cdr3_aa
TRBV28	TRBJ1-1	NA	NA	TGTGCCAGCAGTTTATCTTCCAGGGGAGCTTTCTTT	CASSLSSRGAFF
TRBV6-5	TRBJ1-4	NA	NA	TGTGCCAGCAGTTCTTCAGGGCTCCTCCTGAATGAAAAACTGTTTTTT	CASSSSGLLLNEKLFF
TRBV5-1	TRBJ2-1	NA	NA	TGCGCCAGCAGCTTGCCACAGGACAATGAGCAGTTCTTC	CASSLPQDNEQFF
TRBV11-2	TRBJ2-5	NA	NA	TGTGCCAGCAGCAGCGGAGGGGGGGCATACCAAGAGACCCAGTACTTC	CASSSGGGAYQETQYF
TRBV7-2	TRBJ2-5	TRBD2	NA	TGTGCCAGCAGCTTTGGACGGGGGGGCCAGGAGACCCAGTACTTC	CASSFGRGGQETQYF
TRBV19	TRBJ1-1	NA	NA	TGTGCCAGTAGTATCACCCCACGAAGAGGGATGGACACTGAAGCTTTCTTT	CASSITPRRGMDTEAFF
TRBV14	TRBJ2-5	NA	NA	TGTGCCAGCAGCCAAGATATGGGAGGAGAGACCCAGTACTTC	CASSQDMGGETQYF
TRBV6-5	TRBJ1-2	TRBD1	NA	TGTGCCAGCAGACTCCGGGACAGGGCTCTCTATGGCTACACCTTC	CASRLRDRALYGYTF
TRBV6-5	TRBJ2-3	NA	NA	TGTGCCAGCAGCCTGAGGACTCATACAGATACGCAGTATTTT	CASSLRTHTDTQYF
TRBV19	TRBJ1-2	NA	NA	TGTGCCAGTAGTAAACAGTTAGCTAACTATGGCTACACCTTC	CASSKQLANYGYTF
TRBV19	TRBJ2-1	NA	NA	TGTGCCAGTAGTATCGCCAGGCAGCAGTTCTTC	CASSIARQQFF
TRBV30	TRBJ1-6	TRBD1	few	TGTGCCTGGAGTAAACCCGGGACAGGGGGCAATTCACCCCTCCACTTT	CAWSKPGTGGNSPLHF
TRBV9	TRBJ1-2	TRBD1	NA	TGTGCCAGCAGCGTATCGGGGACAGGGGGCGATGACTATGGCTACACCTTC	CASSVSGTGGDDYGYTF
TRBV15	TRBJ1-2	TRBD1	once	TGTGCCACCAGACCGGGGACAGGGGCTAACTATGGCTACACCTTC	CATRPGTGANYGYTF
TRBV19	TRBJ2-7	NA	NA	TGTGCCAGTAGTAGGGCAGTAGATTTCTACGAGCAGTACTTC	CASSRAVDFYEQYF
TRBV30	TRBJ2-5	TRBD1	NA	TGTGCCTGGAGTGGACCGGGACAGGGAGGGCAAGAGACCCAGTACTTC	CAWSGPGQGGQETQYF
TRBV9	TRBJ1-1	TRBD1	few	TGTGCCAGCAGCGTAGATCAGGGGGGTCAAGCTTTCTTT	CASSVDQGGQAFF
TRBV7-9	TRBJ1-1	TRBD1	NA	TGTGCCAGCAGCATCGGGACAGGGGGACGGACTGAAGCTTTCTTT	CASSIGTGGRTEAFF
TRBV6-5	TRBJ1-1	TRBD1	NA	TGTGCCAGCAAGACACAGGGGTTTAACACTGAAGCTTTCTTT	CASKTQGFNTEAFF
TRBV7-2	TRBJ1-6	NA	few	TGTGCCAGCAGCTTAATCAGGTCAGGGGATTCACCCCTCCACTTT	CASSLIRSGDSPLHF
TRBV25-1	TRBJ1-2	TRBD1	NA	TGTGCCAGCAGTGGCCCGGGACAGGGGGCGCCTGGCTACACCTTC	CASSGPGQGAPGYTF
TRBV19	TRBJ1-6	TRBD1	NA	TGTGCCAGTAGTATAGACGGGACAGCCAATTCACCCCTCCACTTT	CASSIDGTANSPLHF
TRBV5-1	TRBJ1-4	NA	NA	TGCGCCAGCAGCTTGGCTGGAGCTAGTGAAAAACTGTTTTTT	CASSLAGASEKLFF
TRBV6-2/TRBV6-3	TRBJ2-5	NA	few	TGTGCCAGCAGTTACTCGAATAGCGTGAGAGAGACCCAGTACTTC	CASSYSNSVRETQYF
TRBV19	TRBJ1-6	TRBD1	few	TGTGCCAGTAACCTACAGGGGGTCGATAATTCACCCCTCCACTTT	CASNLQGVDNSPLHF
TRBV9	TRBJ2-7	NA	few	TGTGCCAGCAGCGTAGGCACTAGCCCGGGGCACGAGCAGTACTTC	CASSVGTSPGHEQYF
TRBV12-3/TRBV12-4	TRBJ1-3	NA	NA	TGTGCCTGCAGACAGTACTCTGGAAACACCATATATTTT	CACRQYSGNTIYF
TRBV2	TRBJ2-3	TRBD2	NA	TGTGCCACCCAGGAGGGCCTACTAGCGGGGCACACAGATACGCAGTATTTT	CATQEGLLAGHTDTQYF